This T cell receptor (beta chain) derives from a study of CD8 T cells in ankylosing spondylitis. Overall study findings and caveats: In ankylosing spondylitis patients, matched synovial fluid reportedly showed significant enrichment of disease-linked clones. Seemingly characteristic of ankylosing spondylitis blood was a TCR beta motif consisting of eight highly homologous variants. Certain motif variants had earlier appeared in reactive arthritis synovial fluid and blood. Within peripheral blood, clones linked to disease were CD8+ and relatively rare.

TCRdb recomputed calls from the 5' RACE reads with MiXCR, one row per CDR3 protein. Here the sample spans over 700,000 distinct CDR3 sequences, around 20% being singletons. In the case of this clonotype: What it binds is unknown.

Trimming pared 1 base from V and 4 bases from J, leaving 8 bases between. The CDR3 covers 14 residues. Germline V lookup: CDR1 SGHDN, CDR2 FVKESK. Sequencing was carried out using blood, either unsorted or a sorted T cell fraction (not recorded which). J is TRBJ2-1 and V is TRBV14, with D unresolved. The TCR originated in a male donor with ankylosing spondylitis. DNA for the CDR3: TGTGCCAGCAGCCAAGCTCCACCGTACAATGAGCAGTTCTTC. Protein: CASSQAPPYNEQFF. Supplemented by reference TRBV14 and TRBJ2-1, the full variable domain reads EAGVTQFPSHSVIEKGQTVTLRCDPISGHDNLYWYRRVMGKEIKFLLHFVKESKQDESGMPNNRFLAERTGGTYSTLKVQPAELEDSGVYFCASSQAPPYNEQFFGPGTRLTVL.